This T cell receptor (beta chain) appears in the sequencing data of a study of blood T cell repertoires in COVID-19. Study summary: Some COVID-19 samples were acute and others convalescent; all came from the United States, Italy and Spain.

TCRdb keeps only in-frame clones here, not all; method: immunoSEQ multiplex PCR. The data hold tens of thousands of clones, with 80% to 90% observed a single time. V was clipped by 4 bases and J by 6 bases; unmatched bases: 4. The CDR3 is 14 amino acids. From germline, CDR1 is MNHNY and CDR2 SVGAGI (reference sequence). This TCR was recovered from a human donor in a cohort sampled during active COVID-19. Sequencing was done on a sample of peripheral blood. The genes are TRBV6-6 and TRBJ2-2; the match to TRBD1 covers 8 bases. The CDR3 DNA reads as TGTGCCAGCAGTTTCGACAGGGGAGCCGGGGAGCTGTTTTTT. This encodes CASSFDRGAGELFF.